This TCR beta chain was sequenced for a study of blood T cell repertoires in COVID-19 (dated by TCRdb to 2019 to 2021). With respect to the entire study: Samples covering the acute and convalescent phases of COVID-19 were provided by collaborators in the United States, Italy and Spain. The material from the prospective study consisted of cDNA or gDNA derived from T cells, B-cell-depleted T cells, or PBMCs. Deeply sampled blood TCRbeta repertoires from subjects exposed to, actively infected with, or recovered from COVID-19 were included in the dataset. A freely available public database, intended as a resource for researchers studying the immune response to SARS-CoV-2, is where the repertoires were released. The samples were drawn from the first 160 participants of the ongoing ImmuneRACE study and from about 1,200 subjects provided by 6 global collaborators. The sample metadata nearly always contained a de-identified subject ID, COVID-19 status, age in years and sex. HLA class I and class II types, where available, came from metadata supplied by the sample provider rather than from assay-based typing.

Remarks on this clone: Its antigen is still unknown. Base qualities were left out, and no much larger clone turns up one base away.

V loses 3 bases at its end and J loses 5 bases; junction bases beyond the gene matches: 6. Reading from cysteine to phenylalanine, the CDR3 counts 15 amino acids. Here the CDR3 DNA is all that survives: 45 bases in frame from base 1. CDR1 and CDR2, looked up from the germline V gene (reference sequence), are SEHNR and FQNEAQ. Results the study describes overall, beyond this receptor: The amount of clinical and demographic metadata varied by source and participant and was provided uncurated.

Whole blood was collected in K2EDTA tubes by collaborating institutions according to the institutions' own protocols. For TCRbeta analysis, collaborators shipped samples as frozen whole blood, isolated PBMCs, or DNA extracted from either of those sample types. TCRbeta CDR3 regions were amplified from genomic DNA by means of the immunoSEQ Assay, a bias-controlled multiplex PCR. In the paper's pipeline: Within the assay, amplification of reference gene primers was used to estimate how many nucleated cells each sample contained. To quantify the absolute abundance of each unique TCRbeta CDR3 rearrangement, sequence reads were collapsed and filtered. For each sample, productive Simpson clonality was calculated by taking the square root of Simpson's diversity index across productive rearrangements. The immuneACCESS repertoire file appears here via TCRdb, limited to in-frame rearrangements. These files lack a portion of the clones; in checked studies, under half of the deficit traces to unresolved V genes, and the cause of the others is not known. For V, J and clone size, that table is used; D and trimming come from the DNA. For this sample there are some 97,000 clones; about 90% appear just once. The ten biggest clones cover approximately 7.3% of the sample.

This receptor was taken from a man aged 30 to 45 in a cohort sampled during active COVID-19. Sequenced input: peripheral blood. The V and J genes are TRBV7-9 and TRBJ2-7, and TRBD2 matches 11 of the central bases. In nucleotide form, the sequence is TGTGCCAGCAGCTTTAGCGGGGGGGCATCCCACGAGCAGTACTTC. It codes for CASSFSGGASHEQYF.